Listed here are 3 T cell receptor beta chains from one sample, sequenced in a study of blood T cell repertoires in COVID-19. Sequenced by immunoSEQ multiplex PCR; TCRdb stores in-frame clones only, minus some. The data contain 98,000 or so clones, about 85% of them singletons. Sequenced: peripheral blood. These receptors came from a woman in her sixties or seventies with acute or convalescent COVID-19.

This chain connects TRBV4-1 to TRBJ1-5, with D possibly being TRBD1 (6 bases). This CDR3 has 20 residues. The germline gives CDR1 MGHRA, CDR2 YSYEKL. V dropped 0 bases and J dropped 4 bases, with 25 bases sitting between them. CDR3 region: CASSQDFGQGTWILNQPQHF. For the CDR3, the DNA is TGCGCCAGCAGCCAAGATTTCGGCCAGGGGACCTGGATATTGAATCAGCCCCAGCATTTT.

V gene TRBV6-5 combines with J gene TRBJ1-2, with 7 nucleotides matching TRBD1. The germline V gene has CDR1 MNHEY and CDR2 SVGAGI. Trimming removed 6 bases from V and 2 bases from J; junction bases left unmatched: 6. The CDR3 is made up of 14 amino acids. The CDR3 loop is CASREGGQNYGYTF. The CDR3 bases are TGTGCCAGCAGAGAGGGGGGACAGAACTATGGCTACACCTTC.

This chain joins TRBV28 and TRBJ2-7; 7 bases fit TRBD1. Trimming took 3 bases from V and 3 from J; bases not matched to a gene: 5. The CDR3 sequence is 14 residues long. Germline-derived CDR1 and CDR2 are MDHEN and SYDVKM. The CDR3 here is CASSLTGSGYEQYF. DNA of the CDR3: TGTGCCAGCAGTTTGACAGGGAGTGGCTACGAGCAGTACTTC.